The clone carrying this TCR beta chain appeared many times. This entry belongs to a study of T cells after yellow fever vaccination. The overall study: In the case of low-cell-number fractions, SMART-Seq v4 Ultra Low Input was used for preparation.

The CDR3 is 14 residues long. CDR1 and CDR2 from the germline V gene are SGHAT and FQDESV (reference sequence). Trimming left V 0 bases short and J 0 bases short, with 4 bases between. Production of TCR cDNA was by 5'RACE template switching, which also added a universal primer site and UMIs. TCRdb itself ran the 5' RACE reads through MiXCR, one entry per CDR3 protein. This table has some 73,000 distinct CDR3 sequences, around 7.3% appearing once. This specimen was CD8+ T cells sorted from PBMCs, taken on the day of the yellow fever booster vaccination. The source is a man aged 30-40 years who received the YFV17D yellow fever vaccine. The chain has TRBV11-1 and TRBJ2-3, with D uncertain. As DNA, the CDR3 is TGTGCCAGCAGCTTAGCGTCTAGCACAGATACGCAGTATTTT. It specifies CASSLASSTDTQYF. Looking up the rest from reference TRBV11-1 and TRBJ2-3 gives the full variable domain: EAEVAQSPRYKITEKSQAVAFWCDPISGHATLYWYRQILGQGPELLVQFQDESVVDDSQLPKDRFSAERLKGVDSTLKIQPAELGDSAMYLCASSLASSTDTQYFGPGTRLTVL.